This T cell receptor beta chain was recorded in a study of monozygotic twins with inflammatory bowel disease (dated by TCRdb to about 2019). Regarding the complete study: A total of 28 monozygotic twin pairs were included in the full study, comprising nine German pairs (four IBD-concordant, five IBD-discordant) and 19 IBD-discordant Danish pairs. The search for disease-associated traits relied mainly on comparing IBD patients with their genetically identical healthy co-twins within discordant pairs. Each individual had, on average, about 151 000 unique TCRalpha sequences and 181 000 unique TCRbeta sequences available for analysis.

The CDR3 has 16 amino acids, counting the end cysteine and phenylalanine. The coding DNA is unavailable. The germline V gene supplies CDR1 SQVTM and CDR2 ANQGSEA. The research as a whole found: Concordant and discordant twins showed no difference in repertoire similarity, possibly because of limited statistical power. No single strong signal or clonotype linked to IBD turned up in the results, so the idea that one exists was not supported. Fewer clonotypes were shared with other individuals by IBD patients than by healthy twins, most markedly in patients showing signs of disease activity. Different T cell subtypes could not be distinguished in the analysis. Because patients were on differing immunosuppressive treatments, the repertoires may have picked up extra background noise and inter-individual variability. Measured by the inverse Simpson index, TCRbeta repertoire diversity was lower in IBD patients than in their healthy co-twins.

The library came from 5' RACE. For each TCR library, approximately 3,700 ng of total RNA was used. For each sample, cDNA synthesis with SMARTScribe reverse transcriptase was split into eight separate reactions. Unique molecular identifiers containing a 6-nucleotide sample barcode were introduced through template switching during cDNA synthesis. Amplification of TCRalpha and TCRbeta cDNA involved two nested PCRs of around 16 and 10 cycles, and each PCR was followed by bead purification. Before amplification, the cDNA was treated with uracil DNA-glycosylase and purified using the QIAquick PCR purification kit. In the second PCR, Illumina TruSeq-compatible adapters and sample-specific barcodes were added. TapeStation and Qubit were used to check library quality and concentration, and 5 ng of each library was pooled. Pooled libraries were sequenced on an Illumina HiSeq2500 single-index Rapid Run with 2 x 100 bp reads and custom sequencing primers. The authors' analysis ran thus. MiGEC version 1.2.6 was used for UMI-based consensus assembly, which corrected PCR and sequencing errors. MiXCR version 2.1.1 was used to carry out V(D)J alignment, clonotype assembly and CDR3 extraction. Normalisation of gene usage, clonotype sharing and MAIT/NKT TCR abundance was achieved by analysing the top 1000, 10 000 and 20 000 clonotypes per sample. After downsampling to 27 000 UMIs, diversity was calculated as the inverse Simpson index using the vegan R package. Paired Mann-Whitney U tests on discordant twin pairs were used, with Benjamini-Hochberg multiple-testing correction. Reads reprocessed by TCRdb are summarized as one entry per CDR3 protein sequence, and DNA is absent. The authors' filters were not applied to this entry. This sample's table carries nearly 450,000 distinct CDR3 sequences. The ten largest clones take up about 2.2% of the sample.

Of note for this clonotype: No antigen is known for it.

From each donor, a roughly 2.5 ml peripheral blood sample was collected into PAXgene tubes and stored at -80 degrees C. Total RNA was isolated from whole blood with the PAXgene blood miRNA kit on an automated QIAcube, without T cell sorting. Deep TCRalpha and TCRbeta repertoire profiling with unique molecular barcoding was performed on peripheral blood of monozygotic twin pairs concordant or discordant for inflammatory bowel disease. Smoking habits were recorded for all twin pairs, and individuals were classified as current, former or never smokers. The chain is made from TRBV29-1 and TRBJ2-7; without DNA, the TCRdb call of TRBD2 cannot be checked. The origin of this receptor is a human donor with ulcerative colitis or Crohn's disease, or a healthy co-twin of an affected twin (not recorded which). Sequenced sample: blood. Here the CDR3 is given as CSVEDTLAGIGYEQYF.